These 24 T cell receptor beta chains came from one sample sequenced in a study of blood T cells in healthy people across ages. Primed by a sample-barcoded 5' primer and a J-beta primer mix, a second PCR proceeded for 7 to 11 cycles. TCRdb fed the 5' RACE reads into MiXCR, producing one record per CDR3 protein. Of about 650,000 distinct CDR3 sequences in the sample, about 30% are singletons; the top ten hold approximately 15%. Sequenced: blood. The receptors derive from a woman older than 75 in good health.

For this clonotype: A read error may produce the germline difference seen at one junction end. The chain links TRBV7-3 to TRBJ2-3, with 7 bases identical to TRBD2. The CDR3 runs to 16 residues. The germline V gene has CDR1 SGHTA and CDR2 FQGTGA. The CDR3 sequence is CTSSPTGGRGTDTQYF. The CDR3, as DNA: TGTACCAGCAGCCCCACGGGCGGGCGGGGGACAGATACGCAGTATTTT.

There are many counts of this clonotype. The chain carries TRBV7-8 and TRBJ1-5; D perhaps matches TRBD1 (6 bases). Trimming removed 6 bases from V and 0 bases from J, with 12 bases in between. Germline V gene sequence: CDR1 SGHVS, CDR2 FQNEAQ. The CDR3 contains 15 residues. The CDR3 here is CASSPTGYSNQPQHF. CDR3 in DNA: TGTGCCAGCAGTCCGACAGGTTATAGCAATCAGCCCCAGCATTTT.

CDR3 sequence (DNA): TGCAGTGCCACGGACAGACAAGAGACCCAGTACTTC. This sequence encodes CSATDRQETQYF. The chain has TRBV20-1 and TRBJ2-5; a possible D gene is TRBD1 (6 bases). Trimming stripped 6 bases from V and 2 bases from J, with 10 bases between. The CDR3 contains 12 residues. Germline CDR1 and CDR2: DFQATT and SNEGSKA (reference sequence).

This clonotype occurred many times. The chain uses TRBV29-1 and TRBJ2-3; tentatively, D is TRBD1 or TRBD2 (5 bases each). Germline CDR1 is SQVTM and CDR2 is ANQGSEA. The CDR3 is made up of 14 amino acids. V gave up 7 bases and J gave up 6 bases, with 20 bases separating them. The CDR3: CSAPRVGTYDTQYF. The CDR3 nucleotides are TGCAGCGCCCCGAGAGTAGGGACCTACGATACGCAGTATTTT.

Comment on this clonotype: Given a much more abundant clone one base away, this may be a read error. The rearrangement links TRBV5-1 to TRBJ2-3, with TRBD1 identical over 7 bases. Trimming took 1 base from V and 4 from J; bases not matched to a gene: 3. This CDR3 has 14 residues. CDR1 and CDR2 (germline): SGHRS, YFSETQ. The CDR3 region has the DNA TGCGCCAGCAGCTTGAAGGGACAGCCAGATACGCAGTATTTT. Translated: CASSLKGQPDTQYF.

This chain uses TRBV29-1 with TRBJ2-7; 9 nucleotides match TRBD1. Germline loops: CDR1 SQVTM, CDR2 ANQGSEA. CDR3 length equals 14 residues. V lost 8 bases, J lost 4 bases, and 12 bases stayed unmatched. For the CDR3, the DNA is TGCAGCATGGGGGGTGTAGGGACAGGGTACGAGCAGTACTTC. Translating it yields CSMGGVGTGYEQYF.

This clonotype has at least ten counts. The rearrangement joins TRBV5-1 to TRBJ2-5; 8 bases are a match to TRBD1. The CDR3 is made up of 14 amino acids. The junction had 7 bases not matched to a gene; V was cut back by 4 bases and J by 5 bases. Germline assignment: CDR1 SGHRS and CDR2 YFSETQ. As DNA, the CDR3 is TGCGCCAGCAGCCCGCGGACAGGGATGGAGACCCAGTACTTC. Translated, it gives CASSPRTGMETQYF.

This clonotype was detected many times. CDR3 sequence: CASSPLRGDTQYF. The CDR3, as DNA: TGTGCCAGCAGCCCACTACGGGGAGATACGCAGTATTTT. This chain links TRBV7-6 with TRBJ2-3, with a weak D call TRBD2 (5 bases). V shed 5 bases and J shed 5 bases, with 11 bases lying between them. This CDR3 contains 13 residues. Germline CDR1 and CDR2: SGHVS and FNYEAQ.

This clonotype has a count of ten or more. The gene calls are TRBV11-3 and TRBJ2-1; the D is unclear. CDR3 length: 13 residues. V was pared by 2 bases and J by 10 bases, with 12 bases between. From germline, CDR1 is SGHNT and CDR2 YENEEA. CDR3 in DNA: TGTGCCAGCAGCTTAAACTCACTATCAGAGCAGTTCTTC. Its translation: CASSLNSLSEQFF.

On this clonotype itself: One end of the junction does not line up with germline, which may come from a read error. The chain has TRBV12-3 or TRBV12-4 and TRBJ2-3; D might be TRBD2 (6 bases). The CDR3 has 15 amino acids. The CDR3 sequence is CASSFSGDSTDTQYF. The CDR3 DNA follows: TGTGCCAGCAGTTTTAGCGGCGATAGCACAGATACGCAATATTTT.

The gene calls are TRBV11-2 and TRBJ2-1; 7 bases are shared with TRBD2. V lost 5 bases, J lost 2 bases, and 9 bases stayed unmatched. This CDR3 is built from 16 residues. In germline, CDR1 is SGHAT, CDR2 FQNNGV. The CDR3 region has the DNA TGTGCCAGCAGCACCAAACGCGGGGGACCCTACAATGAGCAGTTCTTC. Translation: CASSTKRGGPYNEQFF.

This clonotype was observed a few times. This may be a read error, as it is one base from a much larger clone. The CDR3 here is CASSVNMGRANYGYTF. CDR3 DNA: TGTGCCAGCAGCGTAAATATGGGCAGGGCTAACTATGGCTACACCTTC. The gene calls are TRBV7-2 and TRBJ1-2; TRBD1 might be the D (5 bases). Deletions cut 5 bases from V and 0 bases from J, with 16 bases between. This CDR3 region has 16 residues. Germline CDR1 SGHTA, CDR2 FQGNSA.

V gene TRBV15 combines with J gene TRBJ1-4; D may be TRBD1 (5 bases). Germline CDR1 is LNHNV and CDR2 is YYDKDF (reference sequence). The length of the CDR3 is 15 residues. V was pared by 0 bases and J by 5 bases, with 10 bases between. As DNA, the CDR3 is TGTGCCACCAGCAGAGATTCGGGGGTGAATGAAAAACTGTTTTTT. Protein product: CATSRDSGVNEKLFF.

The sample holds many counts of this clonotype. The J gene is TRBJ1-2, the V gene TRBV30, with 10 bases identical to TRBD1. The CDR3 sequence is 14 residues long. Germline-derived CDR1 and CDR2 are GTSNPN and SVGIG (reference sequence). V lost 2 bases and J lost 8; bases outside the gene matches: 8. The CDR3 nucleotides read TGTGCCTGGAGTTCCGAGGACAGGGGGAGAGGCTACACCTTC. Protein: CAWSSEDRGRGYTF.

This clonotype was observed many times. The chain employs TRBV7-2 and TRBJ2-7; TRBD2 matches 13 bases. Germline CDR1 is SGHTA and CDR2 is FQGNSA. The CDR3 is 16 amino acids. With 6 bases clipped from V and 2 bases from J, the junction kept 7 bases outside the gene matches. CDR3 DNA sequence: TGTGCCAGCAGTTACTCAGGGACTAGCGGGGCCTACGAGCAGTACTTC. Residues: CASSYSGTSGAYEQYF.

This sequence joins TRBV5-1 and TRBJ1-1; possibly TRBD1 for D (5 bases). In germline, CDR1 is SGHRS, CDR2 YFSETQ. The CDR3 runs to 18 residues. V lost 2 bases to trimming and J lost 0 bases, with 20 bases between them. DNA of the CDR3: TGCGCCAGCAGCTTATCCGGCGGTGGGAGGGGATTGAACACTGAAGCTTTCTTT. Protein sequence: CASSLSGGGRGLNTEAFF.

The chain has TRBV6-2 or TRBV6-3 and TRBJ2-1, with D maybe TRBD2 (7 bases). Matching the DNA end better, TRBJ2-7 makes the J call doubtful. The CDR3 loop spans 18 amino acids. Germline CDR1 reads MNHEY; CDR2 reads SVGEGT. The CDR3 sequence is CASSYYLPRGPSYNEQYF. In DNA form, the CDR3 reads TGTGCCAGCAGTTACTACCTACCGCGGGGGCCTTCCTACAATGAGCAGTACTTC.

This clonotype was seen at least ten times. The genes are TRBV5-1 and TRBJ2-3; 8 bases map to TRBD1. This CDR3 has 15 amino acids. Germline V gene data show CDR1 as SGHRS and CDR2 as YFSETQ. V trimming: 2 bases; J trimming: 4 bases; junction bases outside the gene matches: 6. CDR3 sequence (DNA): TGCGCCAGCAGCTTTGATGGACAGGGCCCAGATACGCAGTATTTT. Its protein is CASSFDGQGPDTQYF.

The chain carries TRBV4-1 and TRBJ1-2; 9 nucleotides agree with TRBD1. CDR1 and CDR2 (germline): MGHRA, YSYEKL. The CDR3 loop spans 15 amino acids. Losses at the gene ends were 4 bases for V and 8 bases for J; bases not matched to a gene: 11. CDR3 amino acids: CASSLIGQGKEGYTF. For the CDR3, the DNA is TGCGCCAGCAGCCTGATAGGACAGGGGAAGGAGGGCTACACCTTC.

This clonotype was counted many times. The junction departs from germline at one end; a sequencing error may be responsible. In nucleotides, the CDR3 is TGCGCCAGCAGCACAGGACAGGGCAATCAGCCCCAGCATTTT. Its protein is CASSTGQGNQPQHF. The chain links TRBV7-2 to TRBJ1-5; 7 nucleotides align to TRBD1. The CDR3 length is 14 residues. Germline lookup yields CDR1 SGHTA and CDR2 FQGNSA.

This clonotype was seen a few times. The chain joins TRBV6-4 to TRBJ2-2; D uncertain. Germline-derived CDR1 and CDR2 are MRHNA and SNTAGT. The CDR3 spans 13 residues. V lost 2 bases to trimming and J lost 3 bases, with 4 bases between them. The CDR3 DNA reads as TGTGCCAGCAGTGACAGGGACACCGGGGAGCTGTTTTTT. This encodes CASSDRDTGELFF.

In regard to this clonotype: A much larger clone differs from this one at a single base, so this may be a read error. CDR3 in DNA: TGCACGGATGTGGGGAGCACTGAAGCTTTCTTT. Its protein is CTDVGSTEAFF. The V gene is TRBV29-1, the J gene TRBJ1-1; D unresolved. This CDR3 is 11 amino acids long. CDR1 is SQVTM and CDR2 is ANQGSEA in the germline V gene.

The V and J genes are TRBV12-3 or TRBV12-4 and TRBJ2-3, with 13 bases identical to TRBD2. J was trimmed by 7 bases and V by 6 bases; bases with no gene match: 13. CDR3 length: 17 amino acids. The CDR3 spells CASSSAAGLAGRNTQYF. The DNA for the CDR3 is TGTGCCAGCAGCTCGGCAGCGGGACTAGCGGGGAGAAATACGCAGTATTTT.

About this clonotype: This may stem from a read error, because a much larger clone lies one nucleotide away. Here the CDR3 reads CASRDRAGANVRTF. As DNA, the CDR3 is TGTGCCAGCAGGGACAGGGCCGGGGCCAACGTCCGGACTTTC. J is TRBJ2-6 and V is TRBV6-1; 8 nucleotides match TRBD1. Germline V gene sequence: CDR1 MNHNS, CDR2 SASEGT. The CDR3 has 14 residues.